The next 27 T cell receptor beta chains were all read from a single sample in a study of T cell responses to AZD1222 COVID-19 vaccine. Sequencing was performed with immunoSEQ multiplex PCR; in TCRdb, only in-frame clones are kept and a portion is missing. The sample has roughly 130,000 clones, about 90% seen once. The input for sequencing was peripheral blood, taken on day 0 of AZD1222 vaccination. The source of these receptors is an adult in good health.

CDR3 DNA sequence: TGTGCCAGCAGTACTACTAGCGAACACAATGAGCAGTTCTTC. As protein: CASSTTSEHNEQFF. The V call is TRBV6-5, the J call TRBJ2-1; 7 nucleotides line up with TRBD2. Trimming took 5 bases from V and 5 from J; bases not matched to a gene: 6. The CDR3 is 14 residues long. Per germline, CDR1 MNHEY and CDR2 SVGAGI.

V and J are TRBV27 and TRBJ1-1; D gene ambiguous. This CDR3 has 14 residues. The V gene's germline CDR1 is MNHEY and CDR2 SMNVEV (reference sequence). V dropped 11 bases and J dropped 0 bases, with 16 bases sitting between them. Here the CDR3 reads CAQSLDKMNTEAFF. The DNA for the CDR3 is TGTGCCCAATCCCTTGACAAGATGAACACTGAAGCTTTCTTT.

This clone has a single count. This chain joins TRBV6-2 or TRBV6-3 and TRBJ2-1, with 10 bases aligning to TRBD2. Germline loops: CDR1 MNHEY, CDR2 SVGEGT. The J segment lost 9 bases and the V segment lost 10 bases, leaving 12 bases of the junction unmatched. The CDR3 covers 14 residues. CDR3 sequence reads: CATSLRVAGGEQFF. CDR3 sequence (DNA): TGTGCCACCAGCTTAAGGGTAGCGGGGGGTGAGCAGTTCTTC.

This clone was picked up one time. V and J are TRBV3-1 (or the pseudogene TRBV3-2) and TRBJ1-1; D is unresolved. The CDR3 covers 13 residues. V shed 1 base and J shed 8 bases, with 11 bases lying between them. Germline CDR1 is LGHDT and CDR2 is YNNKEL (reference sequence). DNA for the CDR3: TGTGCCAGCAGCCAAGGGTCACCTACAGAAGCTTTCTTT. Its protein product is CASSQGSPTEAFF.

The chain joins TRBV29-1 to TRBJ2-1, with 7 nucleotides matching TRBD1. V dropped 6 bases and J dropped 2; count of bases not matched to a gene: 7. The CDR3 has 14 amino acids. Germline V gene sequence: CDR1 SQVTM, CDR2 ANQGSEA. The CDR3 here is CSVVTGTAYNEQFF. CDR3 sequence (DNA): TGCAGCGTCGTAACCGGGACAGCCTACAATGAGCAGTTCTTC.

The chain recombines TRBV7-9 with TRBJ1-2; D is undetermined. CDR1 and CDR2 (germline): SEHNR, FQNEAQ (reference sequence). This CDR3 spans 15 amino acids. V was trimmed by 1 base and J by 6 bases, leaving 15 bases between them. As DNA, the CDR3 is TGTGCCAGCAGCTTAGGAGGGAAAGGACGGGATGGCTACACCTTC. It codes for CASSLGGKGRDGYTF.

The CDR3 region is CASSEGKWGSTEAFF. The CDR3 DNA sequence: TGTGCCAGCAGTGAAGGTAAATGGGGAAGCACTGAAGCTTTCTTT. This chain joins TRBV6-1 and TRBJ1-1; D unclear. The ends were cut back, 1 base at V and 4 bases at J, with 13 bases in the middle. This CDR3 has 15 amino acids. Germline CDR1 is MNHNS and CDR2 is SASEGT.

This clone has a single count. This chain links TRBV30 with TRBJ2-7; TRBD1 matches at 8 bases. CDR3 length equals 11 residues. Looked up from germline, CDR1 is GTSNPN and CDR2 is SVGIG (reference sequence). CDR3 nucleotide sequence: TGTGGACAGGGGAAAGCCTACGAGCAGTACTTC. Translating gives CGQGKAYEQYF. Supplemented by reference TRBV30 and TRBJ2-7, the full variable domain reads SQTIHQWPATLVQPVGSPLSLECTVEGTSNPNLYWYRQAAGRGLQLLFYSVGIGQISSEVPQNLSASRPQDRQFILSSKKLLLSDSGFYLCGQGKAYEQYFGPGTRLTVT.

The chain uses TRBV5-4 and TRBJ1-2; D is undetermined. This CDR3 spans 15 amino acids. With 4 bases removed from V and 4 bases from J, the gap between germline ends came to 17 bases. The germline V gene encodes CDR1 SGHNT and CDR2 YYREEE (reference sequence). The CDR3 reads CASSKEALRGYGYTF. In nucleotides, the CDR3 is TGTGCCAGCAGCAAAGAGGCCCTTCGGGGCTATGGCTACACCTTC.

The chain joins TRBV28 to TRBJ1-3; 7 positions agree with TRBD1. The CDR3 loop spans 16 amino acids. V shed 7 bases, J shed 0 bases, and the junction held 9 bases outside the gene matches. The germline V gene encodes CDR1 MDHEN and CDR2 SYDVKM. The DNA for the CDR3 is TGTGCCAGCAACTACAGGGGAGCCGTCTCTGGAAACACCATATATTTT. It yields the protein CASNYRGAVSGNTIYF.

This chain links TRBV5-1 with TRBJ2-7; D might be TRBD1 (6 bases). This CDR3 is built from 12 residues. Per germline, CDR1 SGHRS and CDR2 YFSETQ. V was clipped by 5 bases and J by 6 bases, with 12 bases between them. This chain's CDR3 is CASSLQGAEQYF. The CDR3 region has the DNA TGCGCCAGCAGTCTACAGGGAGCCGAGCAGTACTTC.

The rearrangement joins TRBV5-6 to TRBJ1-5; D is uncertain. V was shortened by 0 bases and J by 5 bases, with 6 bases between the two germline ends. Per germline, CDR1 SGHDT and CDR2 YYEEEE. The CDR3 has 13 amino acids. CDR3 nucleotides: TGTGCCAGCAGCTTGGCACCTCATCAGCCCCAGCATTTT. Its protein is CASSLAPHQPQHF. The full variable domain, with the rest looked up from reference TRBV5-6 and TRBJ1-5, is DAGVTQSPTHLIKTRGQQVTLRCSPKSGHDTVSWYQQALGQGPQFIFQYYEEEERQRGNFPDRFSGHQFPNYSSELNVNALLLGDSALYLCASSLAPHQPQHFGDGTRLSIL.

The chain uses TRBV4-3 and TRBJ2-1, with 9 nucleotides matching TRBD1. Per germline, CDR1 LGHNA and CDR2 YSLEER. The CDR3 covers 13 residues. After removal of 6 bases from V and 7 bases from J, the junction contained 4 bases not matched to a gene. In DNA, the CDR3 is TGCGCCAGCAGTCCACAGGGGGCTAATGAGCAGTTCTTC. Its protein product is CASSPQGANEQFF.

The chain links TRBV28 to TRBJ1-5, with D uncertain. This CDR3 has 11 amino acids. The V end lost 6 bases, the J end lost 8 bases, and 8 bases lay between the germline ends. Germline V gene sequence: CDR1 MDHEN, CDR2 SYDVKM. The CDR3 nucleotides read TGTGCCAGCAGGGGCTTGGAGCCCCAGCATTTT. Amino acid sequence: CASRGLEPQHF.

The chain has TRBV9 and TRBJ2-3; the D is unclear. The CDR3 length is 16 residues. Germline-derived CDR1 and CDR2 are SGDLS and YYNGEE. Trimming cost V 4 bases and J 1 base, with 16 bases left between them. In nucleotides, the CDR3 is TGTGCCAGCAGCCTACCCCTCGACCGGGGCACAGATACGCAGTATTTT. Protein product: CASSLPLDRGTDTQYF.

In its sample, this clone was seen once. The chain links TRBV3-1 (or the pseudogene TRBV3-2) to TRBJ2-1; 8 nucleotides line up with TRBD2. The CDR3 length is 15 residues. Germline V lookup: CDR1 LGHDT, CDR2 YNNKEL (reference sequence). Germline trimming cut 4 bases from V and 5 bases from J; bases unmatched to any gene: 7. CDR3: CASSLGTRSHNEQFF. The CDR3 DNA is TGTGCCAGCAGCCTGGGGACTAGGAGCCACAATGAGCAGTTCTTC.

This clone was counted a single time. The rearrangement joins TRBV3-1 (or the pseudogene TRBV3-2) to TRBJ1-6, with D unclear. The germline gives CDR1 LGHDT, CDR2 YNNKEL (reference sequence). Trimming shortened V by 0 bases and J by 10 bases, and 13 bases separated the two germline ends. The CDR3 spans 15 residues. The CDR3 region has the DNA TGTGCCAGCAGCCAAGAAGGGTCCAAAAAATCACCCCTCCACTTT. Translation: CASSQEGSKKSPLHF.

V gene TRBV4-3 combines with J gene TRBJ2-1, with a possible D match to TRBD2 (5 bases). V lost 8 bases and J lost 5, with 10 bases in between. CDR3 size: 12 residues. Germline V gene sequence: CDR1 LGHNA, CDR2 YSLEER. Here the CDR3 reads CASRTEDNEQFF. The DNA of the CDR3 is TGCGCCAGCCGGACGGAGGACAATGAGCAGTTCTTC.

This clone has just a few counts. The chain links TRBV19 to TRBJ1-5, with a possible D match to TRBD1 (5 bases). V dropped 7 bases and J dropped 1 base, with 14 bases sitting between them. The CDR3 extends over 15 amino acids. In germline, CDR1 is LNHDA, CDR2 SQIVND (reference sequence). CDR3 in DNA: TGTGCCAGTAAGCCCGGCAGGGCAAGCAATCAGCCCCAGCATTTT. Translated, it gives CASKPGRASNQPQHF.

V is TRBV3-1 (or the pseudogene TRBV3-2) and J is TRBJ1-1; D not resolved. The CDR3 is made up of 9 amino acids. Per the germline V gene, CDR1 is LGHDT and CDR2 is YNNKEL (reference sequence). With 10 bases removed from V and 7 bases from J, the gap between germline ends came to 7 bases. CDR3 residues: CANLIEAFF. The CDR3 DNA is TGTGCCAACTTGATTGAAGCTTTCTTT.

The V and J genes are TRBV10-2 and TRBJ1-6; D is ambiguous. The CDR3 has 12 residues. V lost 4 bases to trimming and J lost 8 bases, with 6 bases between them. Germline V gene data show CDR1 as WSHSY and CDR2 as SAAADI. The CDR3 region has the DNA TGCGCCAGCAGTGCAGGAGATTCACCCCTCCACTTT. This translates into CASSAGDSPLHF.

This clone is a singleton in its sample. The V and J genes are TRBV5-1 and TRBJ1-2; 9 bases are a match to TRBD1. The ends lost 3 bases at V and 3 bases at J; junction bases unmatched: 6. The germline CDR1 and CDR2 sequences are SGHRS and YFSETQ. The CDR3 has 15 amino acids. In nucleotides, the CDR3 is TGCGCCAGCAGCTCGACAGGGGGAGATTACTATGGCTACACCTTC. Its protein is CASSSTGGDYYGYTF.

The gene calls are TRBV24-1 and TRBJ1-2; D is undetermined. The CDR3 has 14 amino acids. Germline values: CDR1 KGHDR, CDR2 SFDVKD. V lost 3 bases to trimming and J lost 7 bases, with 14 bases between them. The CDR3 region has the DNA TGTGCCACCAGTGATCGACGGTCTCCTGGTGGCTACACCTTC. Protein: CATSDRRSPGGYTF.

This clone appeared once. The V and J genes are TRBV7-8 and TRBJ1-2; TRBD1 is a possible D gene (6 bases). Germline loops: CDR1 SGHVS, CDR2 FQNEAQ. V was pared by 5 bases and J by 8 bases, with 15 bases between. The CDR3 spans 13 residues. Here the CDR3 reads CASSLVGGGGYTF. In DNA form, the CDR3 reads TGTGCCAGCAGCCTAGTCGGGGGGGGCGGCTACACCTTC.

The CDR3 spells CASSFTGENEQYF. The CDR3 DNA sequence: TGTGCCAGCAGTTTTACCGGGGAGAACGAGCAGTACTTC. V usage is TRBV27 and J usage is TRBJ2-7, with D possibly matching TRBD2 (5 bases). This CDR3 comprises 13 residues. Germline V CDR1 and CDR2: MNHEY, SMNVEV (reference sequence). V gave up 3 bases and J gave up 5 bases, with 11 bases separating them.

This chain uses TRBV29-1 with TRBJ1-2, with no clear D. The CDR3 is made up of 13 amino acids. V shed 3 bases and J shed 4 bases, with 12 bases lying between them. Germline V CDR1 and CDR2: SQVTM, ANQGSEA. The DNA of the CDR3 is TGCAGCGTTGACTCGGGTATTGGCTATGGCTACACCTTC. Amino acids: CSVDSGIGYGYTF.

This chain joins TRBV19 and TRBJ1-6; unclear D gene. Between the trimmed V and J ends, which lost 1 base and 6 bases, there was a span of 10 bases. Per germline, CDR1 LNHDA and CDR2 SQIVND (reference sequence). The CDR3 is 15 amino acids. CDR3 in DNA: TGTGCCAGTAGTATAGGGCCAGTTCTTAATTCACCCCTCCACTTT. The encoded protein is CASSIGPVLNSPLHF.